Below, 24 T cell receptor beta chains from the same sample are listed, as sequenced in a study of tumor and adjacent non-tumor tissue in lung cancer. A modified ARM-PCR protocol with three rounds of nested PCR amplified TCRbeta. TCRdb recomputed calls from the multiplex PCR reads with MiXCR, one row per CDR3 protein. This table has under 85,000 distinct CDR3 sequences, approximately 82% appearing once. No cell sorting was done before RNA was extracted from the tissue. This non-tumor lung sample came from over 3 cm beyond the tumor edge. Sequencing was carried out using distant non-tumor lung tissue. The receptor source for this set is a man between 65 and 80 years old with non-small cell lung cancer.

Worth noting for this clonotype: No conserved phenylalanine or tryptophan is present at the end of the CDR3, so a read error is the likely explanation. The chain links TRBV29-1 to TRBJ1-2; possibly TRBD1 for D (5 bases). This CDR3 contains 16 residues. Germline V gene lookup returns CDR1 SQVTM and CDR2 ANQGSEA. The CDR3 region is CSALPYLGLDNYDYTL. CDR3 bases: TGCAGCGCTCTCCCCTACCTGGGACTAGATAACTATGACTACACCCTC.

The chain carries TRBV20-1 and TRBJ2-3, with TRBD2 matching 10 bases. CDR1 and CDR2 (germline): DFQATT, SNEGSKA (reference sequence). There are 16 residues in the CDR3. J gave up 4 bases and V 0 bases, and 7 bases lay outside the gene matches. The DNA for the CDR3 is TGCAGTGCTAGAGATCCCAGCGGGAGGGGGTCAGATACGCAGTATTTT. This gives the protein CSARDPSGRGSDTQYF.

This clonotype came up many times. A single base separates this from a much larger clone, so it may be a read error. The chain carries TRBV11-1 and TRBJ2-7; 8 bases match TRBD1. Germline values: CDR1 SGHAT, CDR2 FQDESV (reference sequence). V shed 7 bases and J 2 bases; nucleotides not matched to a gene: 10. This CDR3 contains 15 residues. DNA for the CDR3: TGTGCCAGCAACTCCTCCGGGACAGGAACCTACGAGCAGTACTTC. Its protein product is CASNSSGTGTYEQYF.

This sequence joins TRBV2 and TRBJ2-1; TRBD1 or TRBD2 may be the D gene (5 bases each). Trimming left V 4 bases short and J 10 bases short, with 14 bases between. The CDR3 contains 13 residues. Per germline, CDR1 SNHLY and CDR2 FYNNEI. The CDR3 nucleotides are TGTGCCAGCAGTGTAAGGGGACGGTCCGAGCAGTTCTTC. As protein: CASSVRGRSEQFF.

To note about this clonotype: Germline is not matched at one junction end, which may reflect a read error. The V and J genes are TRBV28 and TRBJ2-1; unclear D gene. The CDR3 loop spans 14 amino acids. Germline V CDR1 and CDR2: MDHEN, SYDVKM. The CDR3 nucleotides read TGTTCCAGCACTCTAACCCTTTTGGATCCTGAGCAGTTCTTC. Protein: CSSTLTLLDPEQFF.

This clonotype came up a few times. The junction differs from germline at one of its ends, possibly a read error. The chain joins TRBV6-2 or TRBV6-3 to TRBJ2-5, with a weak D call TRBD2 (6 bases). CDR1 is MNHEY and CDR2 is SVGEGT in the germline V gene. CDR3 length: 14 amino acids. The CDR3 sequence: CASSTNPRRENQYF. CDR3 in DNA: TGTGCCAGCAGTACAAACCCAAGACGGGAGAACCAGTACTTC.

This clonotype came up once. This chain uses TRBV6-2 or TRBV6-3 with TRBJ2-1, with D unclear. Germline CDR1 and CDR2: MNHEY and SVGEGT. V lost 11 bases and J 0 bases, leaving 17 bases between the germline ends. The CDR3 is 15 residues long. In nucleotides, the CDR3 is TGTGCCTCCTTCGGGCTAGTCAGCTCCTACAATGAGCAGTTCTTC. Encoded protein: CASFGLVSSYNEQFF.

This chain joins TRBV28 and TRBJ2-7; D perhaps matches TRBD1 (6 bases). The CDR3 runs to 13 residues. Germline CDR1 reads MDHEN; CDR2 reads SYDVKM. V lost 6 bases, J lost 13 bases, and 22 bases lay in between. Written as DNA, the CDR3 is TGTGCCAGCAGGGACAGCGGATCCTACGAGCGATACTTC. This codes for CASRDSGSYERYF.

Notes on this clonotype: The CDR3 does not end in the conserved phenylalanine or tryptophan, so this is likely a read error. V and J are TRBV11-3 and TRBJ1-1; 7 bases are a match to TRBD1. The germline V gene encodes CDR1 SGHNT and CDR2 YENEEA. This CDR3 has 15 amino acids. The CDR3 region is CASSPRGQKDTEAFV. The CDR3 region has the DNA TGTGCCAGCAGCCCCAGGGGACAGAAGGACACAGAAGCTTTCGTT.

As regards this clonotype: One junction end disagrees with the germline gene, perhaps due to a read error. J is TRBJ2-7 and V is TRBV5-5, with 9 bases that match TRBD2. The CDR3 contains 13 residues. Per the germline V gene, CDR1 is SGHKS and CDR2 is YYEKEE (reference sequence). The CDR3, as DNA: TGTGTCAGCCAAAGCGCGGGGGGGAACGATCAGTACTTC. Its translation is CVSQSAGGNDQYF.

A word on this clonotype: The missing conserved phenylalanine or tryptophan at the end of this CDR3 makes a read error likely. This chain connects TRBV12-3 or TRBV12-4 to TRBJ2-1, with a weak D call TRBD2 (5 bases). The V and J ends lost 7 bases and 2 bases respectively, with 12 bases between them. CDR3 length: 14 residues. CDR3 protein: CASTENGTYNEQFL. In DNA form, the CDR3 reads TGTGCCAGCACCGAGAACGGGACCTACAATGAGCAGTTCTTA.

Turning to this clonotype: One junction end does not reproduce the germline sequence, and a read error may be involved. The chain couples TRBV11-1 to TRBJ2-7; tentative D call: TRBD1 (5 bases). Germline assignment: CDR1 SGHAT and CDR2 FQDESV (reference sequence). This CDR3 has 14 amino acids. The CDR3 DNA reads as TGTGCCAGCAAATCCAGGGAAACGACCTACGACCAGTACTTC. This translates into CASKSRETTYDQYF.

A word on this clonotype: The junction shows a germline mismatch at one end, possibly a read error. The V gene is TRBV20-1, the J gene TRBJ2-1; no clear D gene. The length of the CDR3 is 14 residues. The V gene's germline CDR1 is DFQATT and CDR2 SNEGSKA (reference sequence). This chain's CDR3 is CSARDASPYNKQFF. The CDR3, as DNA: TGCAGTGCTAGAGATGCATCACCGTACAATAAGCAGTTCTTC.

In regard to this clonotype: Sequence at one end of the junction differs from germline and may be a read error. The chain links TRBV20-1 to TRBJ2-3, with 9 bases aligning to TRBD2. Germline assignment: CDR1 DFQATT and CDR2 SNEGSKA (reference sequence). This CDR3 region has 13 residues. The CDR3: CLDVSGSKDTQYF. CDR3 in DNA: TGTCTTGACGTTAGCGGGAGTAAAGATACGCAGTATTTT.

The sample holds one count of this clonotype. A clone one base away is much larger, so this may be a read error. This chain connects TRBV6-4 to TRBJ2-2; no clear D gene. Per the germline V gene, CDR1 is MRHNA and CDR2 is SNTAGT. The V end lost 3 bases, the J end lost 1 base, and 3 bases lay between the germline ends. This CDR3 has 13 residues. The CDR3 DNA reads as TGTGCCAGCAGTGAGGTGAACACCGGGGAGCTGTTTTTT. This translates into CASSEVNTGELFF.

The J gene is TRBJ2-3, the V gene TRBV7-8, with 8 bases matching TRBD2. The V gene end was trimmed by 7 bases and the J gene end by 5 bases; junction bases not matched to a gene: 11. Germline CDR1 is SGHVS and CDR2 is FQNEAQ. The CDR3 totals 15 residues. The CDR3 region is CASIGGAHPLDTQYF. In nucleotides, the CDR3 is TGTGCCAGCATCGGGGGGGCTCACCCCCTAGATACGCAGTATTTT.

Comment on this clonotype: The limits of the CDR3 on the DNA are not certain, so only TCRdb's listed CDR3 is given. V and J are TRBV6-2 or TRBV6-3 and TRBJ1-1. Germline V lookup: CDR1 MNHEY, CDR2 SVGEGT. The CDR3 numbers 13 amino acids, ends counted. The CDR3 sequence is CVSSSSEDTEAFF.

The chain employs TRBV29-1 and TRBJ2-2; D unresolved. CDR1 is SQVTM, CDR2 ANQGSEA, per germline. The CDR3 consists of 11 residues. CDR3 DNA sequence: TGCAACGGACGCGAGGCCGGGGAGCTGTTTTTT. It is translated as CNGREAGELFF.

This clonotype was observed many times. The CDR3 bases are TGTGCCAGTACTTGGACAGGGGGTAATGAAAAACTGTTTTTT. This sequence encodes CASTWTGGNEKLFF. The chain couples TRBV6-6 to TRBJ1-4; 10 nucleotides line up with TRBD1. J was trimmed by 4 bases and V by 9 bases; bases with no gene match: 5. The length of the CDR3 is 14 residues. Germline CDR1 MNHNY, CDR2 SVGAGI (reference sequence).

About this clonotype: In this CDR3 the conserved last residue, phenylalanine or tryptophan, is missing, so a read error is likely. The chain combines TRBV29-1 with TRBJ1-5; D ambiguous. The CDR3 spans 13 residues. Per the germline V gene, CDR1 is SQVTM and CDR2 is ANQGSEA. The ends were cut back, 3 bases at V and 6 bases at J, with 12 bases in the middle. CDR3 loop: CSVEERLGQPQHY. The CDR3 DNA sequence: TGCAGCGTTGAGGAGAGGCTAGGTCAGCCCCAGCATTAT.

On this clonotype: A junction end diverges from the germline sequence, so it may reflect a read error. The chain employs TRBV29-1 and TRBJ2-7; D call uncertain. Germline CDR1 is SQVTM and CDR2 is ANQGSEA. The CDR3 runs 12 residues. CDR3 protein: CSVGSVPYVQYF. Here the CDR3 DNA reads TGCAGCGTTGGAAGCGTGCCCTACGTGCAGTATTTC.

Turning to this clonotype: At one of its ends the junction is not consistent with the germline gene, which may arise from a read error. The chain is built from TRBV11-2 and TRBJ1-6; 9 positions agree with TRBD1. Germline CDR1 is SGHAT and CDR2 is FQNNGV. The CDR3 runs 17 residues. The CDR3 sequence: CASSEWDRAPSSSPLQF. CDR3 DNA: TGTGCCAGCAGCGAATGGGACAGGGCCCCTTCTAGTTCACCACTCCAATTT.

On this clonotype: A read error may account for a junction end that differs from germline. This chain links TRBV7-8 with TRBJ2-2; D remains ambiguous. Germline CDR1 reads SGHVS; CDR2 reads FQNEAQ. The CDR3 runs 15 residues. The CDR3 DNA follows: TGTGCCAGCAGCTTAGTTTGGGTCAACATCGGGGAGCTGTTTTTT. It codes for CASSLVWVNIGELFF.

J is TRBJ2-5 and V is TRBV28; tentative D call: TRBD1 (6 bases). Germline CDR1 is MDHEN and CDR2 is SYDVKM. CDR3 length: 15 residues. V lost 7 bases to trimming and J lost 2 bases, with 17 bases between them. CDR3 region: CASNFVRGWQETQYF. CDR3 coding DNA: TGTGCCAGCAATTTTGTCAGGGGCTGGCAAGAGACCCAGTACTTC.